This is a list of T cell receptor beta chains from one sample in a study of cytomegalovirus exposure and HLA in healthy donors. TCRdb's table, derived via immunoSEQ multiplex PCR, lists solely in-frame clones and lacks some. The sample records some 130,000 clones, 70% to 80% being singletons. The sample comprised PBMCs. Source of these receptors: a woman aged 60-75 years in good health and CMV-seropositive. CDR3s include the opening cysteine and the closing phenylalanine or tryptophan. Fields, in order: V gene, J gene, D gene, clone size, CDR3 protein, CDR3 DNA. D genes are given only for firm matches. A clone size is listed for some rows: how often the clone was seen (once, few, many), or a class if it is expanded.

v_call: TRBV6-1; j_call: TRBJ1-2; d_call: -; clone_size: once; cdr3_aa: CASRSSGVFGYTF; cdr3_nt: TGTGCCAGCAGGAGCTCGGGGGTATTCGGCTACACCTTC
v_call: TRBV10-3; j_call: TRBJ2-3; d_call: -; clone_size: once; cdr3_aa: CAISDLSSLITDTQYF; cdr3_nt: TGTGCCATCAGTGACCTTTCTAGCTTGATCACAGATACGCAGTATTTT
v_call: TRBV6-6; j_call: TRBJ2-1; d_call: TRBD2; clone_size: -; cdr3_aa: CAGREGGGDNEQFF; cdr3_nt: TGTGCCGGTAGGGAGGGTGGGGGAGATAATGAGCAGTTCTTC
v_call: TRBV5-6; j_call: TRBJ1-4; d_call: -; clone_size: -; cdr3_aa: CASSYGCSLNEKLFF; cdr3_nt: TGTGCCAGCAGTTACGGGTGTTCACTTAATGAAAAACTGTTTTTT
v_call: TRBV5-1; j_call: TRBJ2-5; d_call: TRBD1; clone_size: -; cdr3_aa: CASSKPGQGWETQYF; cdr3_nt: TGCGCCAGCAGCAAGCCGGGACAGGGGTGGGAGACCCAGTACTTC
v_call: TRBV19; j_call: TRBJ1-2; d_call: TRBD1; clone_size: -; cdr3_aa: CASLEAGQGGYGYTF; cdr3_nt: TGTGCCAGTCTCGAGGCGGGACAGGGGGGCTATGGCTACACCTTC
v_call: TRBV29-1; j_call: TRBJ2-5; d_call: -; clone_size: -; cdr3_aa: CSVEDGSGGETQYF; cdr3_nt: TGCAGCGTTGAAGATGGTTCGGGCGGGGAGACCCAGTACTTC
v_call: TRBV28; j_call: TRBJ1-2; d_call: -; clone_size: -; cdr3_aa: CASSSQQGVRGYTF; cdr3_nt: TGTGCCAGCAGTTCCCAACAGGGAGTTCGCGGCTACACCTTC
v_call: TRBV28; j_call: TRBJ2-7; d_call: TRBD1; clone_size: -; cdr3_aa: CASSDRGTGPYEQYF; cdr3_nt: TGTGCCAGCAGTGACCGCGGGACAGGTCCGTACGAGCAGTACTTC
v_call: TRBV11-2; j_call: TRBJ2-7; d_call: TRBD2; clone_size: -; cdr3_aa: CASSLVASGLAVYEQYF; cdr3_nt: TGTGCCAGCAGCTTAGTGGCGTCGGGACTAGCAGTCTACGAGCAGTACTTC
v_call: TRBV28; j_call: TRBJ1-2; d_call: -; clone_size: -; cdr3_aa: CASSFPGNGNGYTF; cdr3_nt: TGTGCCAGCAGTTTCCCGGGGAACGGGAATGGCTACACCTTC
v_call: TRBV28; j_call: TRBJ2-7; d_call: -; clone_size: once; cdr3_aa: CASSWSSYEQYF; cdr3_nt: TGTGCCAGCAGTTGGAGTTCCTACGAGCAGTACTTC
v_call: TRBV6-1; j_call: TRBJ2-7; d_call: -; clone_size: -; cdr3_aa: CASKKTGYEQYF; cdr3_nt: TGTGCCAGCAAAAAAACAGGCTACGAGCAGTACTTC
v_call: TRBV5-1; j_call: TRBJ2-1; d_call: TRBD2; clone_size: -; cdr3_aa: CASSLVGAGGRGYVNEQFF; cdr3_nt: TGCGCCAGCAGCTTGGTGGGGGCGGGAGGTCGAGGTTACGTCAATGAGCAGTTCTTC
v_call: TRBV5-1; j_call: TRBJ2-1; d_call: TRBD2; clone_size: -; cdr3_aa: CASSLLAGEYNEQFF; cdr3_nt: TGCGCCAGCAGCTTGCTAGCGGGAGAGTACAATGAGCAGTTCTTC
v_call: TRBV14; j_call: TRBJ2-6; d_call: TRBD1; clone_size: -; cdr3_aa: CASSQYRGSYSGANVLTF; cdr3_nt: TGTGCCAGCAGCCAGTACAGGGGTTCCTATTCTGGGGCCAACGTCCTGACTTTC
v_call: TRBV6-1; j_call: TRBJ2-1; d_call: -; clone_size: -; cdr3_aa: CASGRNRGEQFF; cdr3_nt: TGTGCCAGCGGCCGAAACCGCGGTGAGCAGTTCTTC
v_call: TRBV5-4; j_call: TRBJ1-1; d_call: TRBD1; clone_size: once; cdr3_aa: CASSSHSTLGTGRPEAFF; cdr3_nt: TGTGCCAGCAGCTCACACTCTACGTTGGGGACAGGGAGGCCTGAAGCTTTCTTT
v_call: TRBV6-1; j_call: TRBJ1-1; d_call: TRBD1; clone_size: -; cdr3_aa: CASSEAGTGAEAFF; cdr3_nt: TGTGCCAGCAGTGAGGCGGGGACAGGGGCTGAAGCTTTCTTT
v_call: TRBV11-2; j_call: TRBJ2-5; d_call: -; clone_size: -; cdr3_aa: CASSLGLQETQYF; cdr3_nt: TGTGCCAGCAGCTTGGGACTTCAAGAGACCCAGTACTTC
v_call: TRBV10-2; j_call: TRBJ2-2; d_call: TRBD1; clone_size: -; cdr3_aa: CASSVDRGVYGGELFF; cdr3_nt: TGCGCCAGCAGTGTCGACAGGGGAGTTTATGGCGGGGAGCTGTTTTTT
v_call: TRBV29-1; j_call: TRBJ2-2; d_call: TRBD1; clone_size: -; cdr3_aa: CSVEDRTGQNTGELFF; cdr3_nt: TGCAGCGTTGAAGATCGGACAGGACAGAACACCGGGGAGCTGTTTTTT
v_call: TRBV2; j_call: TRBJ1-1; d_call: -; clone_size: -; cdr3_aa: CASYLGLNTEAFF; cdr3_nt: TGTGCCAGCTATTTGGGCCTGAACACTGAAGCTTTCTTT
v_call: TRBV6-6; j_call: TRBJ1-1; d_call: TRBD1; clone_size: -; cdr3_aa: CASSRDRESTEAFF; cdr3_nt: TGTGCCAGCAGTCGGGACAGGGAATCCACTGAAGCTTTCTTT
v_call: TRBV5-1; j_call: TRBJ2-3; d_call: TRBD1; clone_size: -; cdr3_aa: CASSGTGDRTDTQYF; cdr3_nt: TGCGCCAGCAGCGGGACAGGGGACCGCACAGATACGCAGTATTTT
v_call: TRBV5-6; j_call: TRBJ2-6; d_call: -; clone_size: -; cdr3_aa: CASSLRTTGANVLTF; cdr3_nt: TGTGCCAGCAGCTTGAGAACAACTGGGGCCAACGTCCTGACTTTC
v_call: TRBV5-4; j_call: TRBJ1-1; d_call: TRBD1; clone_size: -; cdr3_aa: CASSRTGDTEAFF; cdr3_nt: TGTGCCAGCAGCCGGACAGGGGACACTGAAGCTTTCTTT
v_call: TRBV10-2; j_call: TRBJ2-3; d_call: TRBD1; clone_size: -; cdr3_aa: CASTIRGPGTDTQYF; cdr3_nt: TGCGCCAGCACAATCAGGGGGCCGGGCACAGATACGCAGTATTTT
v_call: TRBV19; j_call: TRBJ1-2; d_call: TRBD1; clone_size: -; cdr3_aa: CASTRDRTVYGYTF; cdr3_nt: TGTGCCAGTACCCGGGACAGGACAGTCTATGGCTACACCTTC
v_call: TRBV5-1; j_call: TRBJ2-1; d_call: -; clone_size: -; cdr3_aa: CASGQSGLSYNEQFF; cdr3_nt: TGCGCCAGCGGACAAAGCGGGCTCTCCTACAATGAGCAGTTCTTC
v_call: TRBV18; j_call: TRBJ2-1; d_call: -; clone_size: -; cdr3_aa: CASSPRGREDEQFF; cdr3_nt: TGTGCCAGCTCACCACGGGGCAGGGAGGATGAGCAGTTCTTC
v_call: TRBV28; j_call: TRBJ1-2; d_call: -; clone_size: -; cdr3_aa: CASRPPGHSGYTF; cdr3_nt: TGTGCCAGCAGACCCCCGGGACACTCTGGCTACACCTTC
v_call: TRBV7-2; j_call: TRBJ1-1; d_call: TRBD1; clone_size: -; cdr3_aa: CASSYRGGTEAFF; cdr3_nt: TGTGCCAGCAGCTACAGGGGTGGAACTGAAGCTTTCTTT
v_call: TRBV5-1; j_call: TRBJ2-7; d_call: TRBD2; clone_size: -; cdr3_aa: CASSVTSGGTYEQYF; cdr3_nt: TGCGCCAGCAGCGTGACTAGCGGAGGAACCTACGAGCAGTACTTC
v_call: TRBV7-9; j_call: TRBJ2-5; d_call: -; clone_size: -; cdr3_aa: CASSLAEVADETQYF; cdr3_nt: TGTGCCAGCAGCTTAGCGGAAGTAGCAGATGAGACCCAGTACTTC
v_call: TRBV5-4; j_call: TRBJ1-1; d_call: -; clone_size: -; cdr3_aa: CASSLTGGGEAFF; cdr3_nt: TGTGCCAGCAGCTTGACGGGGGGCGGTGAAGCTTTCTTT
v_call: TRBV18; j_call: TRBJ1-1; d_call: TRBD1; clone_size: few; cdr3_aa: CASSPGGQVSTEAFF; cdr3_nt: TGTGCCAGCTCACCAGGCGGACAGGTCAGCACTGAAGCTTTCTTT
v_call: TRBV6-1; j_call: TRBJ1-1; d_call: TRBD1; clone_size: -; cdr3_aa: CASSERDSSAFF; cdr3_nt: TGTGCCAGCAGTGAGAGGGACAGTTCCGCTTTCTTT
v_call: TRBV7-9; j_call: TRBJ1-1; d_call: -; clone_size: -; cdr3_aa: CASSLIIGNTEAFF; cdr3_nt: TGTGCCAGCAGCTTAATCATCGGGAACACTGAAGCTTTCTTT